Below, 9 T cell receptor beta chains from the same sample are listed, as sequenced in a study of T cells in tuberculosis. TCRdb's copy holds only in-frame clones and misses some; the assay was immunoSEQ multiplex PCR. The table includes about 37,000 clones, approximately 94% detected once. The sample taken for sequencing was PBMCs. These receptors were collected from a donor between 10 and 35 years old with latent tuberculosis or without tuberculosis infection. Some clones in this sample may be carry-over from other donors' samples.

This chain uses TRBV5-1 with TRBJ2-1; 8 bases are a match to TRBD2. This CDR3 contains 15 residues. Germline loops: CDR1 SGHRS, CDR2 YFSETQ. V dropped 0 bases and J dropped 5; count of bases not matched to a gene: 4. The CDR3 DNA sequence: TGCGCCAGCAGCTTGGTATCCGGGAGGGACAATGAGCAGTTCTTC. Encoded protein: CASSLVSGRDNEQFF.

The chain is built from TRBV23-1 and TRBJ1-4; possible D gene TRBD1, 5 bases. TRBV23-1 is an open reading frame, and its role is uncertain. V dropped 1 base and J dropped 13 bases, with 13 bases sitting between them. The CDR3 covers 13 residues. The CDR3 DNA sequence: TGCGCCAGCAGTCAATTTTTCAGGGCTGGACTGTTTTTT. Its translation is CASSQFFRAGLFF.

This rearrangement joins TRBV11-2 to TRBJ1-6; D is perhaps TRBD1 (5 bases). Germline CDR1 and CDR2: SGHAT and FQNNGV. V lost 6 bases to trimming and J lost 0 bases, with 15 bases between them. There are 17 residues in the CDR3. The DNA for the CDR3 is TGTGCCAGCAGGGCCTGGGGCAAGAGCTCCTATAATTCACCCCTCCACTTT. It is translated as CASRAWGKSSYNSPLHF.

The chain uses TRBV18 and TRBJ1-1; 8 bases align to TRBD1. The CDR3 extends over 16 amino acids. Germline V lookup: CDR1 KGHSH, CDR2 LQKENI. With 1 base clipped from V and 4 bases from J, the junction kept 8 bases outside the gene matches. The DNA of the CDR3 is TGTGCCAGCTCACCACAAGACAGGGGAGGTGGCACTGAAGCTTTCTTT. This gives the protein CASSPQDRGGGTEAFF.

The V gene is TRBV5-1, the J gene TRBJ1-6, with 8 bases lining up with TRBD1. The ends lost 3 bases at V and 9 bases at J; junction bases unmatched: 5. The CDR3 contains 14 residues. The germline CDR1 and CDR2 sequences are SGHRS and YFSETQ. CDR3 DNA: TGCGCCAGCAGCTCAGGGGGCGCGGGTTCACCCCTCCACTTT. Translated, it gives CASSSGGAGSPLHF.

V gene TRBV6-5 combines with J gene TRBJ1-1, with TRBD1 identical over 8 bases. With 6 bases clipped from V and 1 base from J, the junction kept 7 bases outside the gene matches. This CDR3 has 15 amino acids. Germline CDR1 is MNHEY and CDR2 is SVGAGI. CDR3 amino acids: CASSLTGTGNTEAFF. In DNA form, the CDR3 reads TGTGCCAGCAGCCTTACCGGGACAGGGAACACTGAAGCTTTCTTT.

The chain carries TRBV4-1 and TRBJ1-6; D is undetermined. From germline, CDR1 is MGHRA and CDR2 YSYEKL. Trimming pared 0 bases from V and 7 bases from J, leaving 13 bases between. The CDR3 sequence is 16 residues long. CDR3 amino acids: CASSQEAGYENSPLHF. CDR3 nucleotides: TGCGCCAGCAGCCAAGAGGCGGGCTATGAGAATTCACCCCTCCACTTT.

There are a few counts of this clone. The chain is built from TRBV12-5 and TRBJ1-6; D is unresolved. V lost 6 bases, J lost 0 bases, and 6 bases lay in between. The CDR3 length is 14 residues. Germline lookup yields CDR1 LGHNT and CDR2 FRNRAP. The chain's CDR3 is CASGGSSYNSPLHF. The CDR3 DNA is TGTGCTAGTGGGGGGAGCTCCTATAATTCACCCCTCCACTTT.

J is TRBJ2-2 and V is TRBV5-1; perhaps TRBD1 as D (6 bases). Looked up from germline, CDR1 is SGHRS and CDR2 is YFSETQ. The CDR3 sequence is 15 residues long. V was clipped by 2 bases and J by 6 bases, with 14 bases between them. DNA for the CDR3: TGCGCCAGCAGCTTAAGAGGGGGTAGCGCCGGGGAGCTGTTTTTT. Encoded protein: CASSLRGGSAGELFF.